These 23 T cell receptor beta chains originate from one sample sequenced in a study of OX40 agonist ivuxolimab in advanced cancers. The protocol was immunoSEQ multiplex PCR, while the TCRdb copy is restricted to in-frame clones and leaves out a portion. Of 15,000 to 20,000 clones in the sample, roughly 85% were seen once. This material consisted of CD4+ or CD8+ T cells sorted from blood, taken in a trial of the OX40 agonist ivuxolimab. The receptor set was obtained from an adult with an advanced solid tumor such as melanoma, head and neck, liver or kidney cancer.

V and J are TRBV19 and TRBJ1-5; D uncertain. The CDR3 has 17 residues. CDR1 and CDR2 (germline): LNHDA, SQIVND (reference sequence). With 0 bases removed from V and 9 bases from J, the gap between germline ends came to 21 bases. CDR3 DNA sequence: TGTGCCAGTAGTATAGATCTTAAAGTCAGGAAGGATAGGCCCCAGCATTTT. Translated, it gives CASSIDLKVRKDRPQHF.

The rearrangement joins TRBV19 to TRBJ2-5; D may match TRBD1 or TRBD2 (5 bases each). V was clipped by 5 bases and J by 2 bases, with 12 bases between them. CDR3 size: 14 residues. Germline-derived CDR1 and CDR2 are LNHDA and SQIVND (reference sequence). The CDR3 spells CASSGGRFQETQYF. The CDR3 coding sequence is TGTGCCAGTAGTGGGGGACGTTTTCAAGAGACCCAGTACTTC.

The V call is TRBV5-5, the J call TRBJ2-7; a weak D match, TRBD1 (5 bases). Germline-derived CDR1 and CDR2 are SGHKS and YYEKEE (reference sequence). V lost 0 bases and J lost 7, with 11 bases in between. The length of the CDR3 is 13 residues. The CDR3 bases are TGTGCCAGCAGCTTGGGTCCAGGGTATGAGCAGTACTTC. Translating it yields CASSLGPGYEQYF.

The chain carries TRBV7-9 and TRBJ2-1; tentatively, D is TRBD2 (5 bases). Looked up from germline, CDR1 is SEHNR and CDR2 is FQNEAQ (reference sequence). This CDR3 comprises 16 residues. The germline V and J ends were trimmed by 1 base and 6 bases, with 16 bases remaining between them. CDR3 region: CASSLDRLANSNEQFF. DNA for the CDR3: TGTGCCAGCAGCTTAGATCGCCTAGCCAACTCCAATGAGCAGTTCTTC.

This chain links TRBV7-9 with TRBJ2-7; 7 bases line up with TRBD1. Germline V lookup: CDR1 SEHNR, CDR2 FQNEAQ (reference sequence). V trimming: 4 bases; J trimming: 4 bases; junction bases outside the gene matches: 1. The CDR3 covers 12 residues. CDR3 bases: TGTGCCAGCAGCTCACAGGGGTACGAGCAGTACTTC. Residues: CASSSQGYEQYF. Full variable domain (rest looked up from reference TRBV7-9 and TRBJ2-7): DTGVSQNPRHKITKRGQNVTFRCDPISEHNRLYWYRQTLGQGPEFLTYFQNEAQLEKSRLLSDRFSAERPKGSFSTLEIQRTEQGDSAMYLCASSSQGYEQYFGPGTRLTVT.

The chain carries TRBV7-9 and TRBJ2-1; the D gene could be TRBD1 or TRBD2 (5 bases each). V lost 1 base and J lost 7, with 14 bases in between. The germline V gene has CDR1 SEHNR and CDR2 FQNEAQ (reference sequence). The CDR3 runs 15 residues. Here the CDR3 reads CASSLVLVEGNEQFF. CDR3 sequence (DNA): TGTGCCAGCAGCTTAGTACTAGTCGAGGGGAATGAGCAGTTCTTC.

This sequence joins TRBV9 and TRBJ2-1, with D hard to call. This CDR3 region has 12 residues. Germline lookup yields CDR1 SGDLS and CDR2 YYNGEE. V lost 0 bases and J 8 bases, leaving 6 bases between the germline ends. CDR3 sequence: CASSVVPDEQFF. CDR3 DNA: TGTGCCAGCAGCGTAGTTCCTGATGAGCAGTTCTTC.

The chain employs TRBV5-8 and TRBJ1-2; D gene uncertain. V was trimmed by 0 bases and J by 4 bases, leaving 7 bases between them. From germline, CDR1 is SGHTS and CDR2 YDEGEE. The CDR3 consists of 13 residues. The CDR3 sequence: CASSLAPGYGYTF. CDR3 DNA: TGTGCCAGCAGCTTGGCACCAGGCTATGGCTACACCTTC.

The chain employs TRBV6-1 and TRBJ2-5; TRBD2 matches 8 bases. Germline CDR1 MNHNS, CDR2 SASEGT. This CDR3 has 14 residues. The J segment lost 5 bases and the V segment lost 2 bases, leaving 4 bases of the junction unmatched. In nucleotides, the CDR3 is TGTGCCAGCAGTGAATTTCGGGGGGGGGAGACCCAGTACTTC. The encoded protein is CASSEFRGGETQYF.

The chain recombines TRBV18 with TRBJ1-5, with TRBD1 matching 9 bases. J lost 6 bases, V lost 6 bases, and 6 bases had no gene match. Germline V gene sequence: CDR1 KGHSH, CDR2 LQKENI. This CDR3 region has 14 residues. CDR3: CASSGTGYFQPQHF. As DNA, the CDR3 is TGTGCCAGCTCCGGGACAGGGTACTTTCAGCCCCAGCATTTT.

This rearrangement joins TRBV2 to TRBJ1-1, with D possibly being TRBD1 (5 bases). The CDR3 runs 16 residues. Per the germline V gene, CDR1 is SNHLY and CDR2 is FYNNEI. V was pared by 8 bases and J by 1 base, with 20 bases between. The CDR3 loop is CASSVGIDSANTEAFF. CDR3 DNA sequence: TGTGCCAGCTCCGTAGGGATAGACAGCGCGAACACTGAAGCTTTCTTT.

The CDR3 region is CASSFRDRGSHTQYF. For the CDR3, the DNA is TGTGCCAGCAGCTTCCGGGACAGGGGTAGTCATACGCAGTATTTT. V usage is TRBV11-1 and J usage is TRBJ2-3; 10 nucleotides line up with TRBD1. Germline assignment: CDR1 SGHAT and CDR2 FQDESV (reference sequence). The CDR3 spans 15 residues. Trimming cost V 3 bases and J 7 bases; bases outside gene matches: 7.

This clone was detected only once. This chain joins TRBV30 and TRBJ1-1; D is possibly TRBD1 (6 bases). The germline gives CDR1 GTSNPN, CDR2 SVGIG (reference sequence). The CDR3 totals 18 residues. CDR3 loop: CALGAPEAGGLLNTEAFF. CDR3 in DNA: TGTGCACTGGGGGCACCCGAGGCGGGGGGCCTTTTGAACACTGAAGCTTTCTTT.

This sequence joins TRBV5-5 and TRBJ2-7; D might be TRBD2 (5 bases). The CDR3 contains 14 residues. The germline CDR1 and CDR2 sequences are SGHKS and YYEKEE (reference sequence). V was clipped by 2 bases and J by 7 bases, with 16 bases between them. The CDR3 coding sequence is TGTGCCAGCAGCTTCCGGGATACCTTCTGGGAGCAGTACTTC. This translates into CASSFRDTFWEQYF.

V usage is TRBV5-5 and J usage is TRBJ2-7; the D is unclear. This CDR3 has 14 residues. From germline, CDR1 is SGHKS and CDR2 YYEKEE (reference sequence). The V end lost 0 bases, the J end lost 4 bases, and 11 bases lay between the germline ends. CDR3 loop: CASSLGTSLYEQYF. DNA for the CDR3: TGTGCCAGCAGCTTGGGGACCTCTCTTTACGAGCAGTACTTC.

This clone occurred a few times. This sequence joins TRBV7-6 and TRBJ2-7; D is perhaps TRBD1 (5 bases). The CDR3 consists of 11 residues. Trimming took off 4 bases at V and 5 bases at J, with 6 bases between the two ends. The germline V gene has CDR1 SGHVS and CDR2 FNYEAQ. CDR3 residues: CASSSGNEQYF. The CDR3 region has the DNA TGTGCCAGCAGCTCAGGGAACGAGCAGTACTTC.

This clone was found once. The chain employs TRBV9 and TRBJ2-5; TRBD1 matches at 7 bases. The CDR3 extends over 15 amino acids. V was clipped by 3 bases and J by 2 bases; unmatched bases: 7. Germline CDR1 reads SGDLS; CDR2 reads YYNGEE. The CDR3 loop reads CASSAGQILQETQYF. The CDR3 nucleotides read TGTGCCAGCAGCGCGGGACAGATCCTTCAAGAGACCCAGTACTTC.

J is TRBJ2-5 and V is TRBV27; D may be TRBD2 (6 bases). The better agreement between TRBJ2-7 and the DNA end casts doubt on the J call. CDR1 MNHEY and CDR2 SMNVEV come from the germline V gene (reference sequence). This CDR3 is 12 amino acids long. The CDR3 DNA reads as TGTGCCAGCCAGGAGGGCCCCTACGAGCAGTACTTC. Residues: CASQEGPYEQYF.

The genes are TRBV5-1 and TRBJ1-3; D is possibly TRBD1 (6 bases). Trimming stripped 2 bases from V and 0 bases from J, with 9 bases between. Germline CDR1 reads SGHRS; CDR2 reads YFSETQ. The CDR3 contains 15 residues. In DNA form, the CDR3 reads TGCGCCAGCAGCTTAGACAGGAGCTCTGGAAACACCATATATTTT. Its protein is CASSLDRSSGNTIYF. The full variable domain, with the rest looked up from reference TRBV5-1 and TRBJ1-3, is KAGVTQTPRYLIKTRGQQVTLSCSPISGHRSVSWYQQTPGQGLQFLFEYFSETQRNKGNFPGRFSGRQFSNSRSEMNVSTLELGDSALYLCASSLDRSSGNTIYFGEGSWLTVV.

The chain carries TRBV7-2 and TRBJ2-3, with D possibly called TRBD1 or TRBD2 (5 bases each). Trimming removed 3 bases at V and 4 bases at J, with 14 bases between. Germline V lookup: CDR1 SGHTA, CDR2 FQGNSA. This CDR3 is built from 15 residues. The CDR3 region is CASSFWGTRADTQYF. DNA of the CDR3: TGTGCCAGCAGCTTTTGGGGCACTAGAGCAGATACGCAGTATTTT. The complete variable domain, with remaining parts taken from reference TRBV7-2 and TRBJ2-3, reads GAGVSQSPSNKVTEKGKDVELRCDPISGHTALYWYRQSLGQGLEFLIYFQGNSAPDKSGLPSDRFSAERTGGSVSTLTIQRTQQEDSAVYLCASSFWGTRADTQYFGPGTRLTVL.

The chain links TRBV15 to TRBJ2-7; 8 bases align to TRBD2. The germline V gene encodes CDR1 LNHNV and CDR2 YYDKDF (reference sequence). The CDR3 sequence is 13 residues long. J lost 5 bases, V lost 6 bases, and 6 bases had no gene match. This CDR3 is CATSTGGPNEQYF. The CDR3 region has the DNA TGTGCCACCAGTACGGGGGGGCCGAACGAGCAGTACTTC. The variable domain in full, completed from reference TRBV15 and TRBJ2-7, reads DAMVIQNPRYQVTQFGKPVTLSCSQTLNHNVMYWYQQKSSQAPKLLFHYYDKDFNNEADTPDNFQSRRPNTSFCFLDIRSPGLGDTAMYLCATSTGGPNEQYFGPGTRLTVT.

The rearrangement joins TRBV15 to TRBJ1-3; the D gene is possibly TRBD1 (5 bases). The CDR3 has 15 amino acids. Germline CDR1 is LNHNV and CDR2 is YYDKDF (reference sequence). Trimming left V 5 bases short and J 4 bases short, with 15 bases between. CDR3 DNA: TGTGCCACCAGCGCGCAGGGTTCAAAAGGAAACACCATATATTTT. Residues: CATSAQGSKGNTIYF.

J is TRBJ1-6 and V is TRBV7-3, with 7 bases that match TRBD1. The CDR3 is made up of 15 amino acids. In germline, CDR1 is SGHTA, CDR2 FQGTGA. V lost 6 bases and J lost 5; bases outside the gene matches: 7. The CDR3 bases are TGTGCCAGCAGGTATTCCGGGACAGATAATTCACCCCTCCACTTT. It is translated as CASRYSGTDNSPLHF. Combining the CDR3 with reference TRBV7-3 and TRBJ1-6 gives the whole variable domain GAGVSQTPSNKVTEKGKYVELRCDPISGHTALYWYRQSLGQGPEFLIYFQGTGAADDSGLPNDRFFAVRPEGSVSTLKIQRTERGDSAVYLCASRYSGTDNSPLHFGNGTRLTVT.